This T cell receptor beta chain was documented in a study of blood T cell repertoires in COVID-19. Data came from immunoSEQ multiplex PCR; TCRdb stores just in-frame clones and leaves some out. The sample includes about 330,000 clones, approximately 90% of them seen just once. Sequencing was performed on PBMCs or T cells enriched from blood (not recorded which). The receptor was derived from a woman aged 18-29 years who had recovered from COVID-19.

The CDR3 coding sequence is TGCGCCAGCAGCCAGGGAATTTGGACTGAAGCTTTCTTT. Translated: CASSQGIWTEAFF. V and J are TRBV10-2 and TRBJ1-1, with a weak D call TRBD1 (5 bases). Looked up from germline, CDR1 is WSHSY and CDR2 is SAAADI. The length of the CDR3 is 13 residues. Deletions cut 6 bases from V and 5 bases from J, with 13 bases between.